These T cell receptor beta chains were read from a single sample in a study of T-cell reconstitution after alpha-beta-depleted transplantation in children. TCRdb re-called the PCR reads with MiXCR, one entry per CDR3 protein. The sample includes 900,000 or so distinct CDR3 sequences, approximately 15% of them seen just once. This material consisted of PBMCs, mostly from graft donor cells, taken 360 days after TCRalphabeta/CD19-depleted stem cell transplant. These TCRs come from a male patient younger than 18 who had a stem cell transplant for acute lymphoblastic leukemia, so the T cells may come from the graft donor. Each CDR3 is given with its conserved first and last residue. Fields, in order: CDR3 protein, CDR3 DNA, J gene, D gene, V gene, clone size. D genes are given only for firm matches. Where a row states a size, it is once, few, many or the class of an expanded clone; other rows omit it.

cdr3_aa: CASSFGQSSSYNEQFF
cdr3_nt: TGTGCCAGCAGCTTCGGACAGTCGAGCTCCTACAATGAGCAGTTCTTC
j_call: TRBJ2-1
d_call: -
v_call: TRBV7-2
clone_size: -

cdr3_aa: CASSFISGQGAGYGYTF
cdr3_nt: TGTGCCAGCAGCTTCATCTCGGGACAGGGGGCAGGCTATGGCTACACCTTC
j_call: TRBJ1-2
d_call: TRBD1
v_call: TRBV5-6
clone_size: -

cdr3_aa: CSASLQTGSTDTQYF
cdr3_nt: TGCAGTGCTAGCCTCCAGACAGGGAGCACAGATACGCAGTATTTT
j_call: TRBJ2-3
d_call: TRBD1
v_call: TRBV20-1
clone_size: few

cdr3_aa: CASTLRTSGRRWGNEQFF
cdr3_nt: TGTGCCAGCACCCTGAGGACTAGCGGGAGGAGGTGGGGCAATGAGCAGTTCTTC
j_call: TRBJ2-1
d_call: TRBD2
v_call: TRBV13
clone_size: few

cdr3_aa: CASSDGGGKTGELFF
cdr3_nt: TGCGCCAGCAGCGACGGCGGGGGGAAGACCGGGGAGCTGTTTTTT
j_call: TRBJ2-2
d_call: TRBD2
v_call: TRBV5-1
clone_size: -

cdr3_aa: CATSDFGGSQYF
cdr3_nt: TGTGCCACCAGTGATTTCGGGGGGTCGCAGTATTTT
j_call: TRBJ2-3
d_call: TRBD2
v_call: TRBV24-1
clone_size: few

cdr3_aa: CATSDTGTFSNQPQHF
cdr3_nt: TGTGCCACCAGTGATACCGGGACTTTTAGCAATCAGCCCCAGCATTTT
j_call: TRBJ1-5
d_call: -
v_call: TRBV24-1
clone_size: -

cdr3_aa: CASSFFGLAGDEQYF
cdr3_nt: TGCGCCAGCAGCTTTTTTGGCCTAGCGGGAGACGAGCAGTACTTC
j_call: TRBJ2-7
d_call: TRBD2
v_call: TRBV5-1
clone_size: many

cdr3_aa: CASTLPSGGLGQYF
cdr3_nt: TGTGCCAGCACCCTGCCAAGCGGGGGGTTAGGGCAGTACTTC
j_call: TRBJ2-7
d_call: TRBD2
v_call: TRBV13
clone_size: few

cdr3_aa: CSVMGLAGGANTGELFF
cdr3_nt: TGCAGCGTCATGGGACTAGCGGGAGGCGCGAACACCGGGGAGCTGTTTTTT
j_call: TRBJ2-2
d_call: TRBD2
v_call: TRBV29-1
clone_size: -

cdr3_aa: CASSSRTKYEQYF
cdr3_nt: TGTGCCAGCAGTTCCCGGACTAAGTACGAGCAGTACTTC
j_call: TRBJ2-7
d_call: -
v_call: TRBV27
clone_size: few

cdr3_aa: CASGTGGYSGNTIYF
cdr3_nt: TGTGCCAGTGGCACAGGGGGCTATTCTGGAAACACCATATATTTT
j_call: TRBJ1-3
d_call: TRBD1
v_call: TRBV25-1
clone_size: -

cdr3_aa: CASSPGTKFYEQYF
cdr3_nt: TGCGCCAGCAGCCCGGGGACAAAATTCTACGAGCAGTACTTC
j_call: TRBJ2-7
d_call: -
v_call: TRBV5-1
clone_size: -

cdr3_aa: CATSGRVIDTQYF
cdr3_nt: TGTGCCACCTCGGGCAGGGTGATAGATACGCAGTATTTT
j_call: TRBJ2-3
d_call: -
v_call: TRBV24-1
clone_size: -

cdr3_aa: CASSVGRAPGANVLTF
cdr3_nt: TGTGCCAGCAGCGTAGGCCGGGCTCCTGGGGCCAACGTCCTGACTTTC
j_call: TRBJ2-6
d_call: -
v_call: TRBV9
clone_size: few

cdr3_aa: CSAREQSDSLTFSYEQYF
cdr3_nt: TGCAGTGCTAGAGAGCAGTCGGACTCCCTAACTTTCTCCTACGAGCAGTACTTC
j_call: TRBJ2-7
d_call: -
v_call: TRBV20-1
clone_size: -